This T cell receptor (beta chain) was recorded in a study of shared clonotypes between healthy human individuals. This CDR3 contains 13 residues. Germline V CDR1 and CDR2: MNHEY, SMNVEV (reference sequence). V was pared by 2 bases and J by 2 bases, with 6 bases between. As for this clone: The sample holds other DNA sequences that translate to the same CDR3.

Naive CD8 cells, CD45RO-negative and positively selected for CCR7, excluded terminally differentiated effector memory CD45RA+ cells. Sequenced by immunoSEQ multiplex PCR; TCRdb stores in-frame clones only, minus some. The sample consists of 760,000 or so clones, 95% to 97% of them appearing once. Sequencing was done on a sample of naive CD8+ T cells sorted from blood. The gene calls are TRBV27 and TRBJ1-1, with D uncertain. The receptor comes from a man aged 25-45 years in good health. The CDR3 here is CASSLTANTEAFF. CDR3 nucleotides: TGTGCCAGCAGTTTAACGGCCAACACTGAAGCTTTCTTT.